This T cell receptor (beta chain) was observed in a study of OX40 agonist ivuxolimab in advanced cancers. The CDR3 runs to 14 residues. Trimming cost V 7 bases and J 5 bases; bases outside gene matches: 6. CDR1 and CDR2 from the germline V gene are SQVTM and ANQGSEA. Sequenced by immunoSEQ multiplex PCR; TCRdb stores in-frame clones only, minus some. The sample has under 20,000 clones; 72% are singletons. The chain employs TRBV29-1 and TRBJ2-7; 15 nucleotides line up with TRBD2. This receptor was identified in an adult with an advanced solid tumor such as melanoma, head and neck, liver or kidney cancer. The sample in question was CD4+ or CD8+ T cells sorted from blood, obtained in a trial of the OX40 agonist ivuxolimab. The CDR3 DNA follows: TGCAGCGCCGGGACTAGCGGGGGGCGGCACGAGCAGTACTTC. It specifies CSAGTSGGRHEQYF.